There are many counts of the clone carrying this T cell receptor beta chain. Through Arm-PCR of CDR3 regions and iRepertoire HTBI primers, TCR beta libraries were built. TCRdb recomputed calls from the multiplex PCR reads with MiXCR, one row per CDR3 protein. The repertoire holds 520,000 or so distinct CDR3 sequences, with 9.5% to 15% as singletons. This entry comes from a study of regulatory T cells in long-lasting Graves disease. Described time point: newly diagnosed GD, antithyroid drugs for less than 3 months. PBMC RNA served as the TCR library source. The patients were drawn from one endocrinology department in Xi'an, China. The CDR3 spans 14 residues. With 6 bases removed from V and 0 bases from J, the gap between germline ends came to 11 bases. Germline lookup yields CDR1 SGHRS and CDR2 YFSETQ. This sample also belongs to another study, concerning T cells in Graves' hyperthyroidism and ophthalmopathy.

The sequence came from a woman aged 25 to 39 with Graves disease. The chain joins TRBV5-1 to TRBJ2-3; D unclear. The material was peripheral blood mononuclear cells (PBMCs), obtained at new diagnosis, from a patient treated with antithyroid drugs. The DNA of the CDR3 is TGCGCCAGCAAAAACACCACTAGCACAGATACGCAGTATTTT. This encodes CASKNTTSTDTQYF.